These 5 T cell receptor beta chains were sequenced from one sample in a study of T cell responses to AZD1222 COVID-19 vaccine. Repertoires were generated with immunoSEQ multiplex PCR, while TCRdb's copy carries only in-frame clones and drops some. The top ten hold less than 20% of the sample, which has 89,000 or so clones, 80% to 90% seen once. Sample: peripheral blood, taken on day 0 of AZD1222 vaccination. Receptors were obtained from an adult in good health.

This CDR3 is CASSLEGAAQYF. CDR3 bases: TGTGCCAGCAGCTTAGAGGGGGCGGCGCAGTACTTC. V and J are TRBV7-9 and TRBJ2-7; 7 bases fit TRBD1. Germline V CDR1 and CDR2: SEHNR, FQNEAQ (reference sequence). The ends lost 1 base at V and 9 bases at J; junction bases unmatched: 3. The CDR3 is made up of 12 amino acids.

The chain is built from TRBV2 and TRBJ2-1; TRBD2 matches at 11 bases. V lost 6 bases to trimming and J lost 4 bases; unmatched junction nucleotides: 5. Germline V lookup: CDR1 SNHLY, CDR2 FYNNEI. CDR3 size: 15 residues. CDR3 DNA: TGTGCCAGCAGGGAGACTAGCGGGAAATACAATGAGCAGTTCTTC. Protein: CASRETSGKYNEQFF.

The chain recombines TRBV21-1 with TRBJ1-5. TRBV21-1 is classified as a pseudogene. The CDR3 is 13 residues long. The CDR3 nucleotides read TGTGCCAGCAGCACTCGGGGCAATCAGCCCCAGCATTTT. It codes for CASSTRGNQPQHF.

The chain joins TRBV10-1 to TRBJ2-5, with TRBD2 matching over 9 bases. V trimming: 6 bases; J trimming: 5 bases; junction bases outside the gene matches: 7. Germline CDR1 reads WNHNN; CDR2 reads SYGVQD (reference sequence). CDR3 length equals 14 residues. The CDR3 here is CASRREGREETQYF. In DNA form, the CDR3 reads TGCGCCAGCAGGCGGGAGGGTCGTGAGGAGACCCAGTACTTC.

The rearrangement links TRBV19 to TRBJ2-2; TRBD2 is a possible D gene (6 bases). Per germline, CDR1 LNHDA and CDR2 SQIVND (reference sequence). The CDR3 is 16 residues long. V was clipped by 6 bases and J by 0 bases, with 14 bases between them. CDR3 coding DNA: TGTGCCAGTAGGTATTTAGCGGCATCGAACACCGGGGAGCTGTTTTTT. Translating it yields CASRYLAASNTGELFF.